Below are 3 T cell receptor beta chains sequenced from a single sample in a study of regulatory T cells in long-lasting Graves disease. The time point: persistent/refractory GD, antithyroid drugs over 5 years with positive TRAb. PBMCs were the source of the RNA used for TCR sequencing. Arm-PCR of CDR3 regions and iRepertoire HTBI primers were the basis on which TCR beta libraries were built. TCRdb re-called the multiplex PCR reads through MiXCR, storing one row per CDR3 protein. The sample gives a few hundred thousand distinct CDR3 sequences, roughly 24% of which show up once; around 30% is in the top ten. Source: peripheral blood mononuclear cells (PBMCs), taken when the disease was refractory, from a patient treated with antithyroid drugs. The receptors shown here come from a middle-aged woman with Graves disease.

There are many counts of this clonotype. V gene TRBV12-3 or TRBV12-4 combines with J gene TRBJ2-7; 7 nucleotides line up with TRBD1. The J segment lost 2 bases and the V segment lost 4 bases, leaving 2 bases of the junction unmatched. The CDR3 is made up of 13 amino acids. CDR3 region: CASSYRGAYEQYF. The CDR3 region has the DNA TGTGCCAGCAGTTACAGGGGCGCCTACGAGCAGTACTTC.

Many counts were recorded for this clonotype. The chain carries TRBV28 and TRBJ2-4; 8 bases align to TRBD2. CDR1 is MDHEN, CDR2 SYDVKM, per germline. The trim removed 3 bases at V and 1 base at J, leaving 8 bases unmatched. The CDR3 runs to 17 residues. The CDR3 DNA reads TGTGCCAGCAGTTTTTGGGGCGGGGGGACGGCCAAAAACATTCAGTACTTC. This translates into CASSFWGGGTAKNIQYF.

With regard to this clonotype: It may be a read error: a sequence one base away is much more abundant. CDR3 bases: TGTGCCACCAGCGACAGATTGGACACCGGGGAGCTGTTTTTT. Protein sequence: CATSDRLDTGELFF. The genes are TRBV24-1 and TRBJ2-2, with D maybe TRBD1 (5 bases). V was clipped by 7 bases and J by 3 bases, with 11 bases between them. The CDR3 consists of 14 residues. Germline V lookup: CDR1 KGHDR, CDR2 SFDVKD.